One sample yielded the 8 T cell receptor beta chains listed below, sequenced in a study of T cell responses to AZD1222 COVID-19 vaccine listed by TCRdb under 2021. Libraries were constructed by the immunoSEQ multiplex PCR assay. The clones in this table, taken by TCRdb from immuneACCESS, are in-frame only. Not every clone is retained; where verified, under half of the shortfall comes from an unresolved V gene, and the cause of the rest is unknown. The sample records some 140,000 clones, 92% of which are singletons. Jointly, the top ten make up roughly 3.1% of the sample. The time point label for this specimen denotes: baseline before first vaccination. The input for sequencing was peripheral blood, taken on day 0 of AZD1222 vaccination. These receptors all stem from an adult in good health.

In its sample, this clone was seen a few times. The chain couples TRBV15 to TRBJ2-6; weak D call: TRBD2 (6 bases). This CDR3 comprises 16 residues. V was trimmed by 0 bases and J by 3 bases, leaving 9 bases between them. CDR1 and CDR2 (germline): LNHNV, YYDKDF (reference sequence). DNA for the CDR3: TGTGCCACCAGCAGAGACGGCGGGAATGGGGCCAACGTCCTGACTTTC. It codes for CATSRDGGNGANVLTF.

The chain is built from TRBV7-9 and TRBJ2-7; 7 bases are a match to TRBD2. Germline trimming cut 7 bases from V and 0 bases from J; bases unmatched to any gene: 6. There are 14 residues in the CDR3. Germline CDR1 is SEHNR and CDR2 is FQNEAQ (reference sequence). The CDR3 bases are TGTGCCAGCAACCGTGGGGGGGACTCCTACGAGCAGTACTTC. Amino acids: CASNRGGDSYEQYF.

V is TRBV19 and J is TRBJ1-1; no reliable D call. CDR3 length equals 14 residues. V lost 3 bases, J lost 0 bases, and 8 bases lay in between. CDR1 and CDR2 from the germline V gene are LNHDA and SQIVND (reference sequence). CDR3 residues: CASSIHPLNTEAFF. CDR3 bases: TGTGCCAGTAGTATCCACCCTTTGAACACTGAAGCTTTCTTT.

Only one count was recorded for this clone. This chain connects TRBV7-6 to TRBJ2-1; 7 bases agree with TRBD2. The CDR3 has 18 residues. Germline CDR1 and CDR2: SGHVS and FNYEAQ. The trim removed 5 bases at V and 7 bases at J, leaving 20 bases unmatched. DNA of the CDR3: TGTGCCAGCAGCCCCCGTCGGGCTAGCGGATTGAATTTGAATGAGCAGTTCTTC. The encoded protein is CASSPRRASGLNLNEQFF.

This chain links TRBV7-8 with TRBJ1-1, with 10 bases that match TRBD1. Germline V gene data show CDR1 as SGHVS and CDR2 as FQNEAQ. The CDR3 covers 17 residues. The V segment lost 2 bases and the J segment 10 bases; nucleotides outside the gene matches: 16. The CDR3 spells CASSLSWVRDRGFVAFF. The DNA for the CDR3 is TGTGCCAGCAGCTTAAGTTGGGTTCGGGACAGGGGATTTGTAGCTTTCTTT.

This clone was seen only once. The chain recombines TRBV7-6 with TRBJ1-1; D unclear. The germline V gene encodes CDR1 SGHVS and CDR2 FNYEAQ. V lost 4 bases, J lost 11 bases, and 17 bases lay in between. This CDR3 has 13 residues. The CDR3, as DNA: TGTGCCAGCAGCTCCCTTTCCGGGGAGAGCGCTTTCTTT. Translating gives CASSSLSGESAFF.

The chain joins TRBV27 to TRBJ2-1; 10 bases align to TRBD2. Germline V gene lookup returns CDR1 MNHEY and CDR2 SMNVEV (reference sequence). The CDR3 consists of 15 residues. The V segment lost 4 bases and the J segment 7 bases; nucleotides outside the gene matches: 7. In DNA form, the CDR3 reads TGTGCCAGCAGTTCCTGGCTAGCGGGAGTAAATGAGCAGTTCTTC. Translating it yields CASSSWLAGVNEQFF.

V usage is TRBV2 and J usage is TRBJ2-5; 7 nucleotides match TRBD2. The J segment lost 5 bases and the V segment lost 7 bases, leaving 1 base of the junction unmatched. The CDR3 length is 11 residues. From germline, CDR1 is SNHLY and CDR2 FYNNEI. CDR3 region: CASMRGETQYF. The CDR3 bases are TGTGCCAGCATGCGGGGGGAGACCCAGTACTTC.